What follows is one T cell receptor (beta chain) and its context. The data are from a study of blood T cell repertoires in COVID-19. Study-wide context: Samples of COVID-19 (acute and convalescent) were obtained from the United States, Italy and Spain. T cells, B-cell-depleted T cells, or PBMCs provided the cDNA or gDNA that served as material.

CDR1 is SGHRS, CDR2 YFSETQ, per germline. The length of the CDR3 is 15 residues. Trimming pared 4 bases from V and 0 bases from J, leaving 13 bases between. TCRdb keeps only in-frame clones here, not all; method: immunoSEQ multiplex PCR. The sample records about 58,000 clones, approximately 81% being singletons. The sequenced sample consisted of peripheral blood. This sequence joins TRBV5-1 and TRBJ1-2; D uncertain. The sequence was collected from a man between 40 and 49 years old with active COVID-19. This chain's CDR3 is CASSHRQDPNYGYTF. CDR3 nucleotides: TGCGCCAGCAGCCACCGTCAGGATCCTAACTATGGCTACACCTTC.